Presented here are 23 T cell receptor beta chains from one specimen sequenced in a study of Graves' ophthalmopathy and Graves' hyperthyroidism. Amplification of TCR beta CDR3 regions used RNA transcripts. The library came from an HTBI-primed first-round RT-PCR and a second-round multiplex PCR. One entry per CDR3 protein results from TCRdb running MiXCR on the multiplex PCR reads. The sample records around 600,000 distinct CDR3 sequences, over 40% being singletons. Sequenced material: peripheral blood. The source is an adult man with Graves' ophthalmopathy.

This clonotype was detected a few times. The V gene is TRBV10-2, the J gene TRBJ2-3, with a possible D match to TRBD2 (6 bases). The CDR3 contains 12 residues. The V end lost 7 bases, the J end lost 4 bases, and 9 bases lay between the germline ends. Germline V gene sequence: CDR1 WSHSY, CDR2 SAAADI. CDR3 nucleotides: TGCGCCAGCAAAACTAGCTCAGATACGCAGTATTTT. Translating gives CASKTSSDTQYF.

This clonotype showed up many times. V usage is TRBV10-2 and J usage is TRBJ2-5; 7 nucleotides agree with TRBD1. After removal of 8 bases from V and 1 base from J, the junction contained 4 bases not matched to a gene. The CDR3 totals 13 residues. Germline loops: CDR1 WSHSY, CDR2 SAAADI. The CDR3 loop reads CASGNRGQETQYF. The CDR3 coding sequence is TGCGCCAGCGGTAACAGGGGCCAAGAGACCCAGTACTTC.

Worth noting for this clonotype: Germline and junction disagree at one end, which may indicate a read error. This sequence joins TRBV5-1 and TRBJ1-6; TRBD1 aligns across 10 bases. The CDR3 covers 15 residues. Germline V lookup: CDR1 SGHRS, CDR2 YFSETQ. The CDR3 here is CTSSTTGTGESPLLF. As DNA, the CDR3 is TGCACCAGCAGCACCACCGGGACAGGGGAATCACCCCTCCTCTTT.

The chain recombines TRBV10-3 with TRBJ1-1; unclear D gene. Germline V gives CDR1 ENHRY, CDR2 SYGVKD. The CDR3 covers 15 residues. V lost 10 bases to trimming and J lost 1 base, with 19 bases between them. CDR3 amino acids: CASTTTPGWNTEAFF. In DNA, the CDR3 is TGTGCCAGCACTACCACCCCGGGGTGGAACACTGAAGCTTTCTTT.

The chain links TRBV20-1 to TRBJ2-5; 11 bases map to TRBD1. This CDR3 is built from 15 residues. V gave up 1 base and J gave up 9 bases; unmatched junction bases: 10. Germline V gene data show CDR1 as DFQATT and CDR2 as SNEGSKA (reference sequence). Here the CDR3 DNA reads TGCAGTGCTAGAGGGACAGGGGGCCTTTTACAGCCCCAGTACTTC. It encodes CSARGTGGLLQPQYF.

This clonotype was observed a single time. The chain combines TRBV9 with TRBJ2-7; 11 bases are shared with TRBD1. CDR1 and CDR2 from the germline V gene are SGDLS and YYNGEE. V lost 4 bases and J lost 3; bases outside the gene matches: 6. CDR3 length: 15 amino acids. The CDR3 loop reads CASSPGQGALYEQYF. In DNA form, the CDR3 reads TGTGCCAGCAGCCCCGGACAGGGGGCTCTCTACGAGCAGTACTTC. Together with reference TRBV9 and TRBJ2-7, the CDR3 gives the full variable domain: DSGVTQTPKHLITATGQRVTLRCSPRSGDLSVYWYQQSLDQGLQFLIQYYNGEERAKGNILERFSAQQFPDLHSELNLSSLELGDSALYFCASSPGQGALYEQYFGPGTRLTVT.

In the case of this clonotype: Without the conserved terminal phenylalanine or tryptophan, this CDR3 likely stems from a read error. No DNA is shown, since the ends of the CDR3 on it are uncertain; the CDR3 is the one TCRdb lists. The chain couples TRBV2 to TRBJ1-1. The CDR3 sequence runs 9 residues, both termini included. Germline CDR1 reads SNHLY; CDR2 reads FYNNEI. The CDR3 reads CASREDTSY.

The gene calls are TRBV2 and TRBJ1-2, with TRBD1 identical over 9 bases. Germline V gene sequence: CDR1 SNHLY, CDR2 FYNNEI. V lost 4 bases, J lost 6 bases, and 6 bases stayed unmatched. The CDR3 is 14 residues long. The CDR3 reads CASSGYRGHDGYTF. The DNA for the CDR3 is TGTGCCAGCAGTGGGTACAGGGGGCACGATGGCTACACCTTC.

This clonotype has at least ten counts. CDR3: CASSQDGGLANTGELFF. CDR3 sequence (DNA): TGTGCCAGCAGCCAAGATGGGGGACTCGCGAACACCGGGGAGCTGTTTTTT. V gene TRBV11-2 combines with J gene TRBJ2-2; possibly TRBD2 for D (6 bases). CDR1 is SGHAT and CDR2 is FQNNGV in the germline V gene. This CDR3 comprises 17 residues. The V and J ends lost 5 bases and 0 bases respectively, with 16 bases between them.

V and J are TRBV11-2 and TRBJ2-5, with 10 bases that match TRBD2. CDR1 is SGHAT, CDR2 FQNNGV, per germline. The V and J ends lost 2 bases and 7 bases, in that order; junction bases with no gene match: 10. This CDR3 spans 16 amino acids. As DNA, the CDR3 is TGTGCCAGCAGCTTACCCCCTAGCGGGGGCATGGGGACCCAGTACTTC. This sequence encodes CASSLPPSGGMGTQYF.

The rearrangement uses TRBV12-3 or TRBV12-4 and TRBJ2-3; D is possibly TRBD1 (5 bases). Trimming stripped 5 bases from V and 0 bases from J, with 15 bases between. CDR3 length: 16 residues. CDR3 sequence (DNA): TGTGCCAGCAGTCCCGCTGGGGCCGTGAGCACAGATACGCAGTATTTT. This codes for CASSPAGAVSTDTQYF.

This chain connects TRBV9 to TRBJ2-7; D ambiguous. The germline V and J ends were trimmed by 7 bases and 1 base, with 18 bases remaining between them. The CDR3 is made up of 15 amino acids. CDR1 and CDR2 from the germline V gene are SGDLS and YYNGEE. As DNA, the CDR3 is TGTGCCAGCTCTCCGACCCCTCATGGGTCCTACGAGCAGTACTTC. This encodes CASSPTPHGSYEQYF. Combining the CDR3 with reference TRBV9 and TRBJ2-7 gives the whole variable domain DSGVTQTPKHLITATGQRVTLRCSPRSGDLSVYWYQQSLDQGLQFLIQYYNGEERAKGNILERFSAQQFPDLHSELNLSSLELGDSALYFCASSPTPHGSYEQYFGPGTRLTVT.

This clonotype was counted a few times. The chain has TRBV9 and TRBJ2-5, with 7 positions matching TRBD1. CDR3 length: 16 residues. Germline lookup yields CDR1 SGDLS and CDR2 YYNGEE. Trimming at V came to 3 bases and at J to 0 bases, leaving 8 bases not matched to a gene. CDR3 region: CASSAGPGQHQETQYF. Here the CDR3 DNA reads TGTGCCAGCAGCGCCGGCCCGGGACAGCACCAAGAGACCCAGTACTTC.

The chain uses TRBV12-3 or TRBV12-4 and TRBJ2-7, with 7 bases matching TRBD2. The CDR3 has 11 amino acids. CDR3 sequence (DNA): TGTGCGACCGGGGGGAGGCACGAGCAGTACTTC. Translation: CATGGRHEQYF.

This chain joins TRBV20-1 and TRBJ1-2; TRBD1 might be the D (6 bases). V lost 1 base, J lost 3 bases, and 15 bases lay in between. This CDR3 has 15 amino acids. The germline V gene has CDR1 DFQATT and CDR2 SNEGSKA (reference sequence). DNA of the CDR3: TGCAGTGCTAGAGGTCGTGGGAGGGGGGACTATGGCTACACCTTC. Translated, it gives CSARGRGRGDYGYTF.

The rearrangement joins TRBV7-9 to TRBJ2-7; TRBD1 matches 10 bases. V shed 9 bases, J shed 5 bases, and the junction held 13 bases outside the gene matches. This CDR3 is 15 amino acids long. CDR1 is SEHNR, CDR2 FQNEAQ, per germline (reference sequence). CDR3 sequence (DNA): TGTGCCAGGGACAGGGAAGGGACAGGGGACCACGAGCAGTACTTC. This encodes CARDREGTGDHEQYF. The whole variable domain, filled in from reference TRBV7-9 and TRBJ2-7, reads DTGVSQNPRHKITKRGQNVTFRCDPISEHNRLYWYRQTLGQGPEFLTYFQNEAQLEKSRLLSDRFSAERPKGSFSTLEIQRTEQGDSAMYLCARDREGTGDHEQYFGPGTRLTVT.

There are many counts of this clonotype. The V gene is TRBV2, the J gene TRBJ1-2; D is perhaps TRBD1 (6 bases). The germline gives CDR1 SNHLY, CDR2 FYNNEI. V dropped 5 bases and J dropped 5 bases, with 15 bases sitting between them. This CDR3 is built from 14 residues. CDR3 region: CASSTRTATYGYTF. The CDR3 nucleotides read TGTGCCAGCAGTACCCGGACAGCTACGTATGGCTACACCTTC.

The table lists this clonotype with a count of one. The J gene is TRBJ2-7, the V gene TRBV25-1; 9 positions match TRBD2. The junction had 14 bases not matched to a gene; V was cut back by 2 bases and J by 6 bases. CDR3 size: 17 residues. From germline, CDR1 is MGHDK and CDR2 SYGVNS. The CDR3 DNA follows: TGTGCCAGCAGTGAAGTGGGTAGCCAAGGACTAGCGCGCGAGCAGTACTTC. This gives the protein CASSEVGSQGLAREQYF.

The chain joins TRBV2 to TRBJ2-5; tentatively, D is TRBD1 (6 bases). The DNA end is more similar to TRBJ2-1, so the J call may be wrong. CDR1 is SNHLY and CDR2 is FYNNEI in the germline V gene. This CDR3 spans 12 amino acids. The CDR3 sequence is CASSERGGEQFF. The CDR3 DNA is TGTGCCAGCAGTGAAAGAGGGGGAGAGCAGTTCTTC.

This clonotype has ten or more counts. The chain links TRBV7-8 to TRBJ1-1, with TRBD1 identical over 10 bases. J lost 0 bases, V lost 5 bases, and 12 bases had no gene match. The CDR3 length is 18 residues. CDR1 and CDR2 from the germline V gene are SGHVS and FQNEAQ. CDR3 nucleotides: TGTGCCAGCAGCGGAGGGACAGGGGACTCTTTTATGAACACTGAAGCTTTCTTT. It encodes CASSGGTGDSFMNTEAFF. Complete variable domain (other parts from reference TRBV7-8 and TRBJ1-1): GAGVSQSPRYKVAKRGQDVALRCDPISGHVSLFWYQQALGQGPEFLTYFQNEAQLDKSGLPSDRFFAERPEGSVSTLKIQRTQQEDSAVYLCASSGGTGDSFMNTEAFFGQGTRLTVV.

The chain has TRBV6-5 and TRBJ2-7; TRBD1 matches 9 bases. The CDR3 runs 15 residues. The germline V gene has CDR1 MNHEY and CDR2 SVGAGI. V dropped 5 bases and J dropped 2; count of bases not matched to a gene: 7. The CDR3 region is CASSEWGTGTYEQYF. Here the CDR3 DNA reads TGTGCCAGCAGTGAATGGGGGACAGGGACCTACGAGCAGTACTTC.

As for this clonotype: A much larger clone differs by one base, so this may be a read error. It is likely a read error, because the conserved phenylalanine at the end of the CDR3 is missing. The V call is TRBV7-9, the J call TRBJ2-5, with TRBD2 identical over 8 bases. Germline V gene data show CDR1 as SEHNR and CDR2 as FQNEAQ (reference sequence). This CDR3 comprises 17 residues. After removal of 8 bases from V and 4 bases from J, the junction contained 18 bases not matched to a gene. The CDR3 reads CASESRGAGEIRETQYV. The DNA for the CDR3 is TGTGCCAGCGAATCCAGGGGAGCGGGGGAGATACGAGAGACCCAGTACGTC.

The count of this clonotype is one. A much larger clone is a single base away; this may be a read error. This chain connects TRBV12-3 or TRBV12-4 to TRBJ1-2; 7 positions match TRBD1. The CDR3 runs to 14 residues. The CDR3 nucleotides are TGTGCCGGCAGTTTACGACAGGGTGGCTATGGCTACACCTTC. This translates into CAGSLRQGGYGYTF.